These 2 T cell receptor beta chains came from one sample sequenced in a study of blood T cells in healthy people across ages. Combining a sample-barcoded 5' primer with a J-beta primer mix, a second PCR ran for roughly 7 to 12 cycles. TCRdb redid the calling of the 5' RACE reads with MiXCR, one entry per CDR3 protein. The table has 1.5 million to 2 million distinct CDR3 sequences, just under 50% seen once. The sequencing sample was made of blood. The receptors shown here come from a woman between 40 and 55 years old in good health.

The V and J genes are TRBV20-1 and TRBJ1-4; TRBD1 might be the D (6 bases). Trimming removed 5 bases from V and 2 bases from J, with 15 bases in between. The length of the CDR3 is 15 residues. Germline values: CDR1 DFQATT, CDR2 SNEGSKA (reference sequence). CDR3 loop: CSAEGVIGTNEKLFF. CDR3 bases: TGCAGTGCTGAGGGGGTAATAGGGACTAATGAAAAACTGTTTTTT.

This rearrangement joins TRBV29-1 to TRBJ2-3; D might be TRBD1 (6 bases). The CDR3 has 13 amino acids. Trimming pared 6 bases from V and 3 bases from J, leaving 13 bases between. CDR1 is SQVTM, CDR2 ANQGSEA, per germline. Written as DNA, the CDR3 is TGCAGCGTGCCAGGGGATTTGACAGATACGCAGTATTTT. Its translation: CSVPGDLTDTQYF.